This T cell receptor (beta chain) originates from a study of PD-L1 blockade in urothelial cancer. About the research overall: T cells numbered a median of roughly 150,000 in the blood samples.

Assay: immunoSEQ multiplex PCR; the TCRdb copy retains only in-frame clones and omits some. The repertoire holds more than 45,000 clones, with roughly 86% as singletons. V was clipped by 1 base and J by 5 bases; unmatched bases: 5. Germline-derived CDR1 and CDR2 are LNHDA and SQIVND (reference sequence). The CDR3 sequence is 16 residues long. Urothelial carcinoma in patients was locally advanced or metastatic. The rearrangement joins TRBV19 to TRBJ2-2; 9 bases align to TRBD1. Here the sequenced sample was PBMCs, taken around atezolizumab (anti-PD-L1) treatment. The source is a man between 60 and 75 years old with urothelial cancer. DNA of the CDR3: TGTGCCAGTAGTATAGTAACTGGACAGGGGACCGGGGAGCTGTTTTTT. Its protein product is CASSIVTGQGTGELFF.